This TCR beta chain emerged from a study of technical replicates of blood from a handful of donors. Sequencing used immunoSEQ multiplex PCR; TCRdb keeps in-frame clones, though not all of them. The table lists about 84,000 clones, 93% of them singletons. From germline, CDR1 is SGHAT and CDR2 FQNNGV. The V segment lost 5 bases and the J segment 6 bases; nucleotides outside the gene matches: 12. This CDR3 is 16 amino acids long. This receptor was obtained from a human donor in good health. This chain links TRBV11-2 with TRBJ1-5; 8 nucleotides line up with TRBD1. The material sequenced was T cells isolated from PBMCs. The CDR3, as DNA: TGTGCCAGCAGCCCGACGACAGGGGTAAGGGGTCAGCCCCAGCATTTT. Encoded protein: CASSPTTGVRGQPQHF.